Listed here are 24 T cell receptor beta chains from one sample, sequenced in a study of T-cell memory formation after mild COVID-19. Each CDR3 protein gets one entry after TCRdb re-called the 5' RACE reads with MiXCR. The sample holds more than 35,000 distinct CDR3 sequences, 9.5% seen once. Input material: PBMCs or a T cell subset sorted from them (not recorded which). The receptors were gathered from an adult woman who had mild COVID-19 (a few samples of this study predate the infection). Cell type and time point are not known.

This clonotype was observed many times. The V and J genes are TRBV7-2 and TRBJ2-1, with D unresolved. CDR1 and CDR2 from the germline V gene are SGHTA and FQGNSA. CDR3 length equals 11 residues. Trimming took off 5 bases at V and 4 bases at J, with 3 bases between the two ends. This chain's CDR3 is CASSVYNEQFF. CDR3 DNA: TGTGCCAGCAGCGTATACAATGAGCAGTTCTTC.

This clonotype occurred a few times. The chain recombines TRBV5-1 with TRBJ2-2; a weak D match, TRBD2 (6 bases). CDR1 and CDR2 from the germline V gene are SGHRS and YFSETQ. V was trimmed by 6 bases and J by 1 base, leaving 19 bases between them. CDR3 length equals 17 residues. CDR3 loop: CASTAYRGLENTGELFF. The CDR3 DNA sequence: TGCGCCAGCACCGCTTACCGGGGACTGGAGAACACCGGGGAGCTGTTTTTT.

This clonotype was seen only a few times. The genes are TRBV2 and TRBJ2-3; TRBD1 might be the D (5 bases). Germline V gene sequence: CDR1 SNHLY, CDR2 FYNNEI. There are 15 residues in the CDR3. Trimming shortened V by 4 bases and J by 2 bases, and 13 bases separated the two germline ends. The CDR3 reads CASSGTPWNTDTQYF. The CDR3 DNA reads as TGTGCCAGCAGTGGGACACCCTGGAACACAGATACGCAGTATTTT.

At least ten counts were recorded for this clonotype. V gene TRBV7-9 combines with J gene TRBJ2-1; possibly TRBD1 for D (5 bases). V was pared by 6 bases and J by 7 bases, with 16 bases between. Germline CDR1 SEHNR, CDR2 FQNEAQ (reference sequence). The length of the CDR3 is 14 residues. The CDR3 loop is CASSLDSTRNEQFF. CDR3 bases: TGTGCCAGCAGTCTCGACAGTACGAGAAATGAGCAGTTCTTC.

This clonotype occurred a few times. The chain combines TRBV7-2 with TRBJ1-5; TRBD1 matches 7 bases. Germline CDR1 and CDR2: SGHTA and FQGNSA. CDR3 length: 15 amino acids. V lost 2 bases, J lost 1 base, and 2 bases stayed unmatched. The CDR3 protein is CASSLRQGSNQPQHF. CDR3 nucleotide sequence: TGTGCCAGCAGCTTACGACAGGGAAGCAATCAGCCCCAGCATTTT.

A note on this clonotype: Possible read error: a much larger clone is one base away. The J gene is TRBJ2-6, the V gene TRBV4-1; no firm D call. Trimming removed 1 base from V and 6 bases from J, with 16 bases in between. The CDR3 runs to 17 residues. Germline V CDR1 and CDR2: MGHRA, YSYEKL. The CDR3 DNA reads as TGCGCCAGCAGCCAAGTACCCTCTTTTTCCGTGGCCAACGTCCTGACTTTC. Encoded protein: CASSQVPSFSVANVLTF.

The chain has TRBV20-1 and TRBJ1-2; D gene unclear. The CDR3 length is 11 residues. Deletions cut 2 bases from V and 5 bases from J, with 6 bases between. Germline assignment: CDR1 DFQATT and CDR2 SNEGSKA (reference sequence). CDR3 region: CSARSEYGYTF. The CDR3 DNA is TGCAGTGCTAGATCAGAATATGGCTACACCTTC.

V and J are TRBV6-5 and TRBJ1-1; no clear D gene. CDR3 length: 14 residues. Trimming took 2 bases from V and 0 from J, leaving 7 bases between them. Germline CDR1 is MNHEY and CDR2 is SVGAGI. The CDR3: CASSYQRLNTEAFF. As DNA, the CDR3 is TGTGCCAGCAGTTACCAGCGTCTGAACACTGAAGCTTTCTTT.

The chain uses TRBV11-2 and TRBJ1-1; D not certain. V was shortened by 0 bases and J by 5 bases, with 13 bases between the two germline ends. Germline-derived CDR1 and CDR2 are SGHAT and FQNNGV. The CDR3 loop spans 15 amino acids. The CDR3 DNA follows: TGTGCCAGCAGCTTAGATAGGCGCCTCGGAACTGAAGCTTTCTTT. Its translation: CASSLDRRLGTEAFF.

The chain recombines TRBV4-3 with TRBJ2-7, with TRBD2 matching 13 bases. The J segment lost 5 bases and the V segment lost 0 bases, leaving 10 bases of the junction unmatched. This CDR3 region has 18 residues. From germline, CDR1 is LGHNA and CDR2 YSLEER. The CDR3 region has the DNA TGCGCCAGCAGCCAAGATCTCCCGACTAGCGGGAGGATCCACGAGCAGTACTTC. Translated: CASSQDLPTSGRIHEQYF.

The chain recombines TRBV7-6 with TRBJ1-5; TRBD1 aligns across 8 bases. The length of the CDR3 is 15 residues. From germline, CDR1 is SGHVS and CDR2 FNYEAQ. After removal of 1 base from V and 6 bases from J, the junction contained 5 bases not matched to a gene. The chain's CDR3 is CASSLDRGFSQPQHF. The CDR3, as DNA: TGTGCCAGCAGCTTAGACAGGGGGTTTAGTCAGCCCCAGCATTTT.

V and J are TRBV10-3 and TRBJ2-1; TRBD2 matches 10 bases. CDR1 and CDR2 (germline): ENHRY, SYGVKD. The CDR3 runs to 15 residues. V trimming: 4 bases; J trimming: 1 base; junction bases outside the gene matches: 1. Here the CDR3 reads CAISGGLASYNEQFF. Here the CDR3 DNA reads TGTGCCATCAGTGGGGGACTAGCGTCCTACAATGAGCAGTTCTTC.

This clonotype has a handful of counts. The chain uses TRBV2 and TRBJ2-7; tentatively, D is TRBD1 or TRBD2 (5 bases each). CDR1 is SNHLY and CDR2 is FYNNEI in the germline V gene. V was cut by 4 bases and J by 3 bases, with 13 bases left in between. The CDR3 totals 14 residues. For the CDR3, the DNA is TGTGCCAGCAGTGTACGGGGCCACTACTACGAGCAGTACTTC. Protein: CASSVRGHYYEQYF.

This clonotype has a count of ten or more. The chain employs TRBV12-3 or TRBV12-4 and TRBJ2-5; D ambiguous. This CDR3 has 13 residues. V lost 2 bases, J lost 4 bases, and 8 bases lay in between. DNA of the CDR3: TGTGCCAGCAGTTTAATGGAGCGAGAGACCCAGTACTTC. It translates to CASSLMERETQYF.

This clonotype turned up a few times. This chain joins TRBV6-5 and TRBJ2-1; D is perhaps TRBD1 (6 bases). Trimming removed 5 bases from V and 0 bases from J, with 11 bases in between. The germline V gene encodes CDR1 MNHEY and CDR2 SVGAGI. This CDR3 spans 15 amino acids. Here the CDR3 reads CASSTDRSSYNEQFF. The CDR3 DNA sequence: TGTGCCAGCAGTACAGACAGGAGCTCCTACAATGAGCAGTTCTTC.

This clonotype has ten or more counts. The V gene is TRBV4-1, the J gene TRBJ2-7, with TRBD1 matching 8 bases. This CDR3 has 18 amino acids. V lost 1 base, J lost 0 bases, and 11 bases stayed unmatched. CDR1 MGHRA and CDR2 YSYEKL come from the germline V gene. CDR3 nucleotide sequence: TGCGCCAGCAGCCAAGGTTTCGGTCGGACAGGGAGCTCCTACGAGCAGTACTTC. It translates to CASSQGFGRTGSSYEQYF.

This clonotype was detected only a few times. J is TRBJ2-3 and V is TRBV18; 10 nucleotides agree with TRBD2. CDR1 KGHSH and CDR2 LQKENI come from the germline V gene. The junction had 15 bases not matched to a gene; V was cut back by 8 bases and J by 1 base. CDR3 length equals 18 residues. For the CDR3, the DNA is TGTGCCAGCATTCAGGGGACTAGCGTCAAGTCGGGCACAGATACGCAGTATTTT. Encoded protein: CASIQGTSVKSGTDTQYF.

The genes are TRBV14 and TRBJ1-1; possible D gene TRBD1, 6 bases. The germline gives CDR1 SGHDN, CDR2 FVKESK. This CDR3 spans 15 amino acids. Trimming left V 3 bases short and J 3 bases short, with 14 bases between. In nucleotides, the CDR3 is TGTGCCAGCAGCCAGACGACAGGAGAGTACACTGAAGCTTTCTTT. Protein product: CASSQTTGEYTEAFF. The variable domain in full, with the rest retrieved from reference TRBV14 and TRBJ1-1, is EAGVTQFPSHSVIEKGQTVTLRCDPISGHDNLYWYRRVMGKEIKFLLHFVKESKQDESGMPNNRFLAERTGGTYSTLKVQPAELEDSGVYFCASSQTTGEYTEAFFGQGTRLTVV.

In its sample, this clonotype was seen many times. The genes are TRBV5-1 and TRBJ2-1, with TRBD1 identical over 11 bases. J gave up 10 bases and V 0 bases, and 12 bases lay outside the gene matches. CDR3 length equals 17 residues. The germline CDR1 and CDR2 sequences are SGHRS and YFSETQ. This chain's CDR3 is CASSLEVIGQGAREQFF. The CDR3 DNA follows: TGCGCCAGCAGCTTGGAGGTTATAGGACAGGGGGCTAGGGAGCAGTTCTTC.

V and J are TRBV5-1 and TRBJ1-1; 7 bases agree with TRBD1. In germline, CDR1 is SGHRS, CDR2 YFSETQ. This CDR3 contains 13 residues. V was clipped by 5 bases and J by 3 bases; unmatched bases: 4. The CDR3 loop reads CASRTGRDTEAFF. For the CDR3, the DNA is TGCGCCAGCAGGACAGGGAGAGACACTGAAGCTTTCTTT.

In this sample, this clonotype turned up a few times. The chain uses TRBV20-1 and TRBJ2-7; TRBD2 matches at 7 bases. The CDR3 is 14 amino acids. The V gene end was trimmed by 5 bases and the J gene end by 4 bases; junction bases not matched to a gene: 11. The germline V gene has CDR1 DFQATT and CDR2 SNEGSKA (reference sequence). CDR3 nucleotide sequence: TGCAGTGCTGGCCTTGGGGCGGGGGATTACGAGCAGTACTTC. It yields the protein CSAGLGAGDYEQYF.

The sample holds a few counts of this clonotype. The rearrangement joins TRBV7-9 to TRBJ2-4; 7 bases align to TRBD1. This CDR3 comprises 13 residues. Germline V gives CDR1 SEHNR, CDR2 FQNEAQ (reference sequence). V lost 5 bases and J lost 9; bases outside the gene matches: 7. The CDR3 sequence: CASSAQTGPIQYF. In DNA, the CDR3 is TGTGCCAGCAGCGCTCAGACAGGGCCCATTCAGTACTTC. The variable domain in full, completed from reference TRBV7-9 and TRBJ2-4, reads DTGVSQNPRHKITKRGQNVTFRCDPISEHNRLYWYRQTLGQGPEFLTYFQNEAQLEKSRLLSDRFSAERPKGSFSTLEIQRTEQGDSAMYLCASSAQTGPIQYFGAGTRLSVL.

This clonotype appeared many times. One junction end disagrees with the germline gene, perhaps due to a read error. This sequence joins TRBV7-7 and TRBJ2-7; perhaps TRBD1 as D (5 bases). This CDR3 contains 14 residues. Germline lookup yields CDR1 SSHAT and CDR2 FNYEAQ (reference sequence). CDR3 in amino acids: CASSLTGSSYEQYF. CDR3 in DNA: TGTGCTAGCAGCTTAACAGGTTCCTCCTACGAGCAGTACTTC.

This clonotype was seen more than once but under ten times. The chain joins TRBV2 to TRBJ2-3; D assignment may be TRBD1 or TRBD2 (5 bases each). The CDR3 has 16 residues. With 4 bases removed from V and 0 bases from J, the gap between germline ends came to 14 bases. CDR1 and CDR2 from the germline V gene are SNHLY and FYNNEI. CDR3 protein: CASSVRGLTSTDTQYF. CDR3 nucleotides: TGTGCCAGCAGTGTGAGGGGCCTTACTAGCACAGATACGCAGTATTTT.